These T cell receptor beta chains were read from a single sample in a study of cytomegalovirus exposure and HLA in healthy donors. Sequencing was performed with immunoSEQ multiplex PCR; in TCRdb, only in-frame clones are kept and a portion is missing. The sample has about 98,000 clones; over 65% are singletons. The sequenced material came from PBMCs. These TCRs come from a man aged 40-55 years in good health and CMV-seronegative. CDR3s include the opening cysteine and the closing phenylalanine or tryptophan. D genes are given only for firm matches. Some rows have no size entry. The others give once, few or many, or a class for an expanded clone.

clone size	D gene	V gene	J gene	CDR3 DNA	CDR3 protein
.	.	TRBV4-1	TRBJ2-3	TGCGCCAGCAGCCAGGAGGACAGAAACACAGATACGCAGTATTTT	CASSQEDRNTDTQYF
.	TRBD2	TRBV7-6	TRBJ2-7	TGTGCCAGCAGCTTAGAGGGACTAGCGGGGTTTAAGGGTGAGCAGTACTTC	CASSLEGLAGFKGEQYF
.	.	TRBV7-6	TRBJ1-1	TGTGCCAGCACCGGAGGGGTCCTCACTGAAGCTTTCTTT	CASTGGVLTEAFF
.	TRBD1	TRBV4-3	TRBJ2-4	TGCGCCAGCAGCCTTGAGGATAGGGCAGGGGGCATTCAGTACTTC	CASSLEDRAGGIQYF
.	TRBD1	TRBV5-1	TRBJ2-7	TGCGCCAGCAGCTTGGCGGTCGGGACAGAAGTTTACTACGAGCAGTACTTC	CASSLAVGTEVYYEQYF
once	TRBD2	TRBV18	TRBJ2-7	TGTGCCAGCTCACCATTAGGACTAGCGGGGGACGAGCAGTACTTC	CASSPLGLAGDEQYF
.	TRBD2	TRBV5-8	TRBJ2-1	TGTGCCAGCAACTTGGCGAGCGGTCAAGCGGGGCGGAACAATGAGCAGTTCTTC	CASNLASGQAGRNNEQFF
.	.	TRBV27	TRBJ1-6	TGTGCCAGCAGTTTACGGCAGGGGTTTGCCTATAATTCACCCCTCCACTTT	CASSLRQGFAYNSPLHF
once	TRBD2	TRBV9	TRBJ2-1	TGTGCCAGCAGCTCCTCGGGCGGGGGGGCCCCTGAGCAGTTCTTC	CASSSSGGGAPEQFF
.	TRBD1	TRBV7-8	TRBJ2-7	TGTGCCAGCAGCTTATCGGGCAGAAGCTCAGGGGGCGCGTTTGGCGAGCAGTACTTC	CASSLSGRSSGGAFGEQYF
few	TRBD1	TRBV25-1	TRBJ1-2	TGTGCCAGCAGTGCCGGGACAGCCAACTATGGCTACACCTTC	CASSAGTANYGYTF
.	TRBD1	TRBV4-1	TRBJ2-7	TGCGCCAGCAGCCAAGAAGGACAGGGGGCTTACGAGCAGTACTTC	CASSQEGQGAYEQYF
few	.	TRBV10-3	TRBJ1-4	TGTGCCATCAGTGAGCGCAGTCCTAATGAAAAACTGTTTTTT	CAISERSPNEKLFF
.	TRBD1	TRBV7-9	TRBJ1-6	TGTGCCAGCAGCTTGGGACAGCTTAATTCACCCCTCCACTTT	CASSLGQLNSPLHF
once	.	TRBV5-1	TRBJ1-2	TGCGCCAGCAGCTTGGCAGAGGGTAACTCTGGCTACACCTTC	CASSLAEGNSGYTF
.	TRBD1	TRBV7-9	TRBJ1-1	TGTGCCAGCAGGATTACAGGGGCCCCCATGAACACTGAAGCTTTCTTT	CASRITGAPMNTEAFF
.	.	TRBV19	TRBJ1-2	TGTGCCAGTAGTATATCCCAAGGCAGCGGATCTTCCCTGGGAGGCTACACCTTC	CASSISQGSGSSLGGYTF
.	.	TRBV6-6	TRBJ2-2	TGTGCCAGCAGGCGAACAGGGACCGGGGAGCTGTTTTTT	CASRRTGTGELFF
.	.	TRBV5-4	TRBJ1-1	TGTGCCAGCAGCTTTTATGACAGGCTGAACACTGAAGCTTTCTTT	CASSFYDRLNTEAFF
once	.	TRBV13	TRBJ1-4	TGTGCCAGCAGCTTAGGAGGAGGGGTAACTAATGAAAAACTGTTTTTT	CASSLGGGVTNEKLFF
.	TRBD1	TRBV11-2	TRBJ2-5	TGTGCCAGCAGCGCGAGCCCCCGGGACAGTAAAGAGACCCAGTACTTC	CASSASPRDSKETQYF
.	.	TRBV6-1	TRBJ1-2	TGTGCCACCTCTTGGACAGACCCCAATAACTATGGCTACACCTTC	CATSWTDPNNYGYTF
.	.	TRBV7-3	TRBJ2-2	TGTGCCAGCAGCTTAATTATAGCGGATAACACCGGGGAGCTGTTTTTT	CASSLIIADNTGELFF
.	.	TRBV6-4	TRBJ2-1	TGTGCCAGCAGCGCGACATTCTCCTACAATGAGCAGTTCTTC	CASSATFSYNEQFF
.	TRBD1	TRBV7-9	TRBJ2-1	TGTTCCAGCAGCTTGGGACAGTCATACAATGAGCAGTTCTTC	CSSSLGQSYNEQFF
.	.	TRBV7-2	TRBJ1-1	TGTGCCAGCAGCTGGAAACAGGGACTACACACTGAAGCTTTCTTT	CASSWKQGLHTEAFF
.	TRBD1	TRBV10-1	TRBJ2-1	TGCGCCAGCAGTACCTCGACGGGGCAGGGGGTCAATGAGCAGTTCTTC	CASSTSTGQGVNEQFF
once	TRBD1	TRBV7-9	TRBJ1-5	TGTTCCAGCAGCTTGGGACAGGGGGCGATGAGTCAGCCCCAGCATTTT	CSSSLGQGAMSQPQHF
few	TRBD1	TRBV7-2	TRBJ1-3	TGTGCCAGCAGCTCGTACAGGGGCTCTGGAAACACCATATATTTT	CASSSYRGSGNTIYF
.	.	TRBV7-6	TRBJ1-6	TGTGCCAGCAGCCGCGCCGAGGGCGATTCACCCCTCCACTTT	CASSRAEGDSPLHF
once	TRBD2	TRBV30	TRBJ2-1	TGTGCCTGGAGTGTACCCTGGTTTTTTACTAGCGGGGGGGACCCAAATGAGCAGTTCTTC	CAWSVPWFFTSGGDPNEQFF
.	.	TRBV6-5	TRBJ1-2	TGTGCCAGCAGTCGCGGGAGGGGTTCTAACTATGGCTACACCTTC	CASSRGRGSNYGYTF
.	TRBD2	TRBV10-1	TRBJ2-1	TGCGCCAGCAGTGCGCGGGGTAGCGGGGGTCCCGGTCCGTTCTTC	CASSARGSGGPGPFF
.	.	TRBV25-1	TRBJ1-1	TGTGCCAGCAGTGAATTGTCAGGGAACACTGAAGCTTTCTTT	CASSELSGNTEAFF
.	.	TRBV30	TRBJ1-5	TGTGCCTGGAGTGGAACTCAAACGCCCCAGCATTTT	CAWSGTQTPQHF
.	.	TRBV7-9	TRBJ2-7	TGTGCCAGCAGCTCTACCTCAGGGGCCCGAGACTACGAGCAGTACTTC	CASSSTSGARDYEQYF
.	TRBD1	TRBV5-1	TRBJ2-1	TGCGCCAGCAGCTTGGGACAGGGGGGAAACAATGAGCAGTTCTTC	CASSLGQGGNNEQFF
.	.	TRBV7-6	TRBJ1-2	TGTGCCAGCAGCTTAGGGCAGAAGACTAACTATGGCTACACCTTC	CASSLGQKTNYGYTF
few	.	TRBV29-1	TRBJ2-7	TGCAGCGTATCTAGTATCGCCGAGCAGTACTTC	CSVSSIAEQYF
.	.	TRBV15	TRBJ2-7	TGTGCCACCAGCAACTCTAGGGGCTCCTACGAGCAGTACTTC	CATSNSRGSYEQYF
.	TRBD1	TRBV30	TRBJ1-4	TGTGCCTGGAGTCCCACAGGGGGCCTCAATGAAAAACTGTTTTTT	CAWSPTGGLNEKLFF
once	TRBD1	TRBV27	TRBJ1-5	TGTGCCAGCAGTTTGGACAGGGACAATCAGCCCCAGCATTTT	CASSLDRDNQPQHF